This TCR beta chain comes out of a study of T cells after yellow fever vaccination. This clonotype was detected only a few times. TCRdb called the 5' RACE reads again in MiXCR, with one record for every CDR3 protein. The data contain about 580,000 distinct CDR3 sequences, less than 20% of them singletons. With 0 bases removed from V and 4 bases from J, the gap between germline ends came to 11 bases. This CDR3 contains 15 residues. CDR1 and CDR2 (germline): SGDLS, YYNGEE. The genes are TRBV9 and TRBJ1-3; D not certain. The TCR was taken from a man between 18 and 35 years old who received the YFV17D yellow fever vaccine. The sequencing used PBMCs, collected 5 days after the first yellow fever vaccination. CDR3 sequence reads: CASSVAGHLGNTIYF. The CDR3 coding sequence is TGTGCCAGCAGCGTAGCCGGGCATCTGGGAAACACCATATATTTT.